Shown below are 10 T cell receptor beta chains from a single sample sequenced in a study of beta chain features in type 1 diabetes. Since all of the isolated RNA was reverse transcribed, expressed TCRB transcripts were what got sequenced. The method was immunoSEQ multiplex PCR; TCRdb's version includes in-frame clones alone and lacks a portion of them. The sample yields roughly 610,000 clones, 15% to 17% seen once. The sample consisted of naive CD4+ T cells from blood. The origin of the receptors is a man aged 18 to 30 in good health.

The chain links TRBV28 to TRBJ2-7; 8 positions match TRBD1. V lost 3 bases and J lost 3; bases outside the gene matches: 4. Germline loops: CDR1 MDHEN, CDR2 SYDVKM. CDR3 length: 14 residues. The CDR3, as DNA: TGTGCCAGCAGTTTGACAGGGGCCGTCTACGAGCAGTACTTC. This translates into CASSLTGAVYEQYF.

The CDR3 region is CAWSWSRSSYNSPLHF. CDR3 coding DNA: TGTGCCTGGAGTTGGAGCAGGAGCTCCTATAATTCACCCCTCCACTTT. The chain is built from TRBV30 and TRBJ1-6; D is unresolved. This CDR3 spans 16 amino acids. Per the germline V gene, CDR1 is GTSNPN and CDR2 is SVGIG (reference sequence). V gave up 2 bases and J gave up 0 bases, with 11 bases separating them.

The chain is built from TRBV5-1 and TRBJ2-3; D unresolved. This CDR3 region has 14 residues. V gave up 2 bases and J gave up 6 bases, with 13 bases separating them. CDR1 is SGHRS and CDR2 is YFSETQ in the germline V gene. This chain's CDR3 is CASSFTHSEDTQYF. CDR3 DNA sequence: TGCGCCAGCAGCTTCACACACTCAGAGGATACGCAGTATTTT.

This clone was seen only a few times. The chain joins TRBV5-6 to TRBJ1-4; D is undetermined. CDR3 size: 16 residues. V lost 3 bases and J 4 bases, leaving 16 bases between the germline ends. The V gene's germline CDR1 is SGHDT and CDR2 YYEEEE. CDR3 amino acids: CASSSSGGRLNEKLFF. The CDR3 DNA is TGTGCCAGCAGCTCCAGTGGAGGTCGGCTTAATGAAAAACTGTTTTTT.

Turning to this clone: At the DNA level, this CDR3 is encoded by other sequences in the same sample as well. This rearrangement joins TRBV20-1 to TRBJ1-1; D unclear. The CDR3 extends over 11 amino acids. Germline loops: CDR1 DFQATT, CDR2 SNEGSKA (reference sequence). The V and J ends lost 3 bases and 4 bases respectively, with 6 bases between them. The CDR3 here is CSARPVTEAFF. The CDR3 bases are TGCAGTGCTAGGCCTGTCACTGAAGCTTTCTTT.

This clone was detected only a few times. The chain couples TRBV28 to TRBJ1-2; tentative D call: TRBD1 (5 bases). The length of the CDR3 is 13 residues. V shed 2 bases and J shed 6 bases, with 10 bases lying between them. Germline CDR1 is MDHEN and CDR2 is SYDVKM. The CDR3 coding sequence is TGTGCCAGCAGTTTACGCAGGGAGAATGGCTACACCTTC. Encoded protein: CASSLRRENGYTF.

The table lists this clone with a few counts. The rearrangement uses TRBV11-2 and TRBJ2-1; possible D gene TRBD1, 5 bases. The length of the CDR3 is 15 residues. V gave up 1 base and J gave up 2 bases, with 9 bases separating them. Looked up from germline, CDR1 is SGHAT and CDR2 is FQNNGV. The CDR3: CASSLARAPYNEQFF. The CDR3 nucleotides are TGTGCCAGCAGCTTAGCCAGGGCACCCTACAATGAGCAGTTCTTC.

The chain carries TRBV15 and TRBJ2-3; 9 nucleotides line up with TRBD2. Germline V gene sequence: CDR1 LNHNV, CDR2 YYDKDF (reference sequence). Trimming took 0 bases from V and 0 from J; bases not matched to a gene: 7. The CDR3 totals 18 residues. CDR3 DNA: TGTGCCACCAGCAGAGACTCCTCCGGGACTAGCAGCACAGATACGCAGTATTTT. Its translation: CATSRDSSGTSSTDTQYF.

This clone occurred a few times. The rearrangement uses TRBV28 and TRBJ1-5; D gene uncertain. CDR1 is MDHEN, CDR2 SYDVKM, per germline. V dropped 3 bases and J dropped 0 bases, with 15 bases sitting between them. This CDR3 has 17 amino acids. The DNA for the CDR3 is TGTGCCAGCAGTTTCATTCGTGGCTTATATAGCAATCAGCCCCAGCATTTT. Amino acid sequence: CASSFIRGLYSNQPQHF. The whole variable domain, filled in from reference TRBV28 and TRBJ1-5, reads DVKVTQSSRYLVKRTGEKVFLECVQDMDHENMFWYRQDPGLGLRLIYFSYDVKMKEKGDIPEGYSVSREKKERFSLILESASTNQTSMYLCASSFIRGLYSNQPQHFGDGTRLSIL.

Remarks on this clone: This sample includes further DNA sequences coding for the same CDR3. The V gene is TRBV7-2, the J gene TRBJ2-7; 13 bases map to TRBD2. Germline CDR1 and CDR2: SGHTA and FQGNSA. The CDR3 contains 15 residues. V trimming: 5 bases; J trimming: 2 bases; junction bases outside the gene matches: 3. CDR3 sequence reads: CASSLGLAGTYEQYF. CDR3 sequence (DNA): TGTGCCAGCAGCCTGGGACTAGCGGGGACCTACGAGCAGTACTTC.